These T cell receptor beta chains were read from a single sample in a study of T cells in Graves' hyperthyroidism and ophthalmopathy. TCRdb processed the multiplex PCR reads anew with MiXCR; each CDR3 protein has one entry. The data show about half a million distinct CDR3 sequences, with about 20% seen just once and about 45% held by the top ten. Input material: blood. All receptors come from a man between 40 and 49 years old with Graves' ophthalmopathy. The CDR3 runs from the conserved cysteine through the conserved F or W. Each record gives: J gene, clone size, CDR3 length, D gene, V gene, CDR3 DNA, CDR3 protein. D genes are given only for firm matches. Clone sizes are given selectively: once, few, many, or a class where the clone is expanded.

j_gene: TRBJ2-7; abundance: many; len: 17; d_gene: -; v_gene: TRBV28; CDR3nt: TGTGCCAGCAGTTTAAATCAGGCGGCAGCGGACTTCTACGAGCAGTACTTC; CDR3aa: CASSLNQAAADFYEQYF
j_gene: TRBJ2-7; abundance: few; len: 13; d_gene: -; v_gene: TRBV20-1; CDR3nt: TGCAGTGCGCCGGCCTTGGTTTCCTACGAGCAGTACTTC; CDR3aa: CSAPALVSYEQYF
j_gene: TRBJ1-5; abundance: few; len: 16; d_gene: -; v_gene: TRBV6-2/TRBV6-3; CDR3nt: TGTGCCAGCACCCCAGGTCTACAGGGAGCAAGGCAGCCCCAGCATTTT; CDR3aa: CASTPGLQGARQPQHF
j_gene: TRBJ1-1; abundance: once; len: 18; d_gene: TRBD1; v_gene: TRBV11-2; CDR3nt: TGTGCCAGCAGCTTAGATCGGGACAGGGGAAGGACGGACACTGAAGCTTTCTTT; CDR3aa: CASSLDRDRGRTDTEAFF
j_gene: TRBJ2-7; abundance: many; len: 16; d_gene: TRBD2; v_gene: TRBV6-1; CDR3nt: TGTGCCAGCAGTCTATTGGGATTGGGGGGGTCCTACGAGCAGTACTTC; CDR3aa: CASSLLGLGGSYEQYF
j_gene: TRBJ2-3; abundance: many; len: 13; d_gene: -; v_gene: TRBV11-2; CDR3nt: TGTGCCAGCAGCAGTAGGCGGACAGATACGCAGTATTTT; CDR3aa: CASSSRRTDTQYF
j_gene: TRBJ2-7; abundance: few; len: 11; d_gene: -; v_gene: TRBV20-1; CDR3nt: TGCAGTGCCGGATCCCTCGAGGAGCAGTACTTC; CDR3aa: CSAGSLEEQYF
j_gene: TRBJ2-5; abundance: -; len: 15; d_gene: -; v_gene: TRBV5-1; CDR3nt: -; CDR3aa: CASSFGPGLEETQYF
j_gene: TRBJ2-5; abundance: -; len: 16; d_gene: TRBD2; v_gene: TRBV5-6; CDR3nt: TGTGCCAGCAGCTCCGGACTAGCGGACCTCCAAGAGACCCAGTACTTC; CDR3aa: CASSSGLADLQETQYF
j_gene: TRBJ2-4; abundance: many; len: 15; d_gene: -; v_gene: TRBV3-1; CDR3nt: TGTGCCAGCAGCCTTTCCCTCGGACAGAAAAACATTCAGTACTTC; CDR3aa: CASSLSLGQKNIQYF
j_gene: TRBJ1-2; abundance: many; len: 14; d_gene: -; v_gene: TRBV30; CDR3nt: TGTGCCTGGAGTGTATATGGAGAGGACTATGGCTACACCTTC; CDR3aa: CAWSVYGEDYGYTF
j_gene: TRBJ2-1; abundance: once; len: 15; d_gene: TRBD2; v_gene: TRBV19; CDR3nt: TGTGCCAGTAGTATAGGGACTAGCGGGGACAATGAGCAGTTCTTC; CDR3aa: CASSIGTSGDNEQFF
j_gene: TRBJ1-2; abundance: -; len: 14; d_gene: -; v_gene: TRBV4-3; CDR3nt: TGCGCCAGCAGCCACCGGGACGGTCTGGATGGCTACACCTTC; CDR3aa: CASSHRDGLDGYTF
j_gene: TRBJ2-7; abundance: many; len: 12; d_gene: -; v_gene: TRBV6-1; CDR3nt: TGTGCCAGCGGAAGAGGGGGTGAGGGGCAGTACTTC; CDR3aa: CASGRGGEGQYF
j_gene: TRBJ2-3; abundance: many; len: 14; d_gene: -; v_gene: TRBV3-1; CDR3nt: TGTGCCAGCAGCCAAGTCACAGGGTTTGATACGCAGTATTTT; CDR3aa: CASSQVTGFDTQYF
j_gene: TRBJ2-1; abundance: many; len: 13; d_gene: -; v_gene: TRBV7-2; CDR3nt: TGTGCCAGCAGCACCCATGCGCAGAGCGAGCAGTTCTTC; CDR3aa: CASSTHAQSEQFF
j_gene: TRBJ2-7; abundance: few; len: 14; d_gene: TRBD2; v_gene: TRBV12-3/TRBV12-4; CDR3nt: TGTGCCAGCAGCAATAGCGGGGGGGCTTTTGAGCAGTACTTC; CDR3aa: CASSNSGGAFEQYF
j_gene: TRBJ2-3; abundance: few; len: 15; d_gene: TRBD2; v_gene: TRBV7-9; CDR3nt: TGTGCCAGCAGCTTAAACGGGGGGGCCACAGATACGCAGTATTTT; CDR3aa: CASSLNGGATDTQYF
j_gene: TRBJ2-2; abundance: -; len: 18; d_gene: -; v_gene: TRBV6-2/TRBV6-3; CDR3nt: TGTGCCAGCAGTTACGGCTTCTTGGGGAGCCCGAACACCGGGGAGCTGTTTTTT; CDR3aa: CASSYGFLGSPNTGELFF
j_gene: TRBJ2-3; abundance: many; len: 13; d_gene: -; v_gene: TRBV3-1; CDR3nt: TGTGCCAGCAGCCAAATCCGCACAGATACGCAGTATTTT; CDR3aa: CASSQIRTDTQYF
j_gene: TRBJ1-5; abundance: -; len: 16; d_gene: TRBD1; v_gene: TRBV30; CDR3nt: TGTGCCTGGAGTTTCCCCGGGACAGGGGTGAATCAGCCCCAGCATTTT; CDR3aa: CAWSFPGTGVNQPQHF
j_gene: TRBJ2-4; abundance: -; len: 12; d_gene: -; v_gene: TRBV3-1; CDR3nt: TGTGCCAGCAGCCAAATTGAAGGCATTCAGTACTTC; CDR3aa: CASSQIEGIQYF
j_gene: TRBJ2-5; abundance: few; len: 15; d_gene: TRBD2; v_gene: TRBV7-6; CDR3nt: TGTGCCAGCAGCTTACCGACTAGCGGGATCGGGACCCAGTACTTC; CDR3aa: CASSLPTSGIGTQYF
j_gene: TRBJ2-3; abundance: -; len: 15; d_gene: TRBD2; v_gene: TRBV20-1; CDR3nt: TGCAGTGCTAGTACCCTAGCGGGGAGGCGAGATACGCAGTATTTT; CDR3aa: CSASTLAGRRDTQYF
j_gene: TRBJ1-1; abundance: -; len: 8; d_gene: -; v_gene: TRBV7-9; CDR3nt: TGTGCCAGCAGCCCTCTTTTCTTT; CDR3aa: CASSPLFF
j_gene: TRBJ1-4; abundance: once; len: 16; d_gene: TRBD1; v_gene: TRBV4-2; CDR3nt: TGTGCCAGCAGCCAAGAAGGACAGGGAGGTTGGGAAAAACTGTTTTTT; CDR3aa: CASSQEGQGGWEKLFF
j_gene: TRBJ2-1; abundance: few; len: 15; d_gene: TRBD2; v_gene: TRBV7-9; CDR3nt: TGTGCCAGCAGCTCTAGGACTAGCGCTGACAATGAGCAGTTCTTC; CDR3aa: CASSSRTSADNEQFF
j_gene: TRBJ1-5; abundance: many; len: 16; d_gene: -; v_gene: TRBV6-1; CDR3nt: TGTGCCAGCAGTCCTCAGGGGATGGGAAAGAATCAGCCCCAGCATTTT; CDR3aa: CASSPQGMGKNQPQHF
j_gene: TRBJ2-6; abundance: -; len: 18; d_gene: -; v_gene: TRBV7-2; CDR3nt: TGTGCCAGCAGCCTCGAGGCTCAGGGTGGGTCTGGGGCCAACGTCCTGACTTTC; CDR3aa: CASSLEAQGGSGANVLTF
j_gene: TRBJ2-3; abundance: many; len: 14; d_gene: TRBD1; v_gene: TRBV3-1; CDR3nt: TGTGCCAGCAGCCAACAGGGGGCCACAGATACGCAGTATTTT; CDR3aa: CASSQQGATDTQYF
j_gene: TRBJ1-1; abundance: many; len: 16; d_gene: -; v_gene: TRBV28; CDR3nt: TGTGCCAGCAGTTCGTGGGGGGGCGGGTCGAACACTGAAGCTTTCTTT; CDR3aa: CASSSWGGGSNTEAFF
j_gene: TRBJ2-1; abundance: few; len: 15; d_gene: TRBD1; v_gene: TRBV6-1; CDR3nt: TGTGCCAGCAGTCTCTCAGGGGGCTTAGACAATGAGCAGTTCTTC; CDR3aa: CASSLSGGLDNEQFF
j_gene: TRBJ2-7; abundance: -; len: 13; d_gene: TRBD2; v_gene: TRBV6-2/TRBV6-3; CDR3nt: TGTGCCAGCAACTCGGGAGGGTCTTACGAGCAGTACTTC; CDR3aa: CASNSGGSYEQYF
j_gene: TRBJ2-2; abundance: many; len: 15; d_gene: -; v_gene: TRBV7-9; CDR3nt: TGTGCCAGCAGCTCCTCAGCGGGGAACACCGGGGAGCTGTTTTTT; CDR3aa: CASSSSAGNTGELFF
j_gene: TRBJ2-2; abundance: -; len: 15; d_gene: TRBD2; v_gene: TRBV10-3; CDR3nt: TGTGCCATCAGATCCACTAGCGGGGAAACCGGGGAGCTGTTTTTT; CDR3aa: CAIRSTSGETGELFF
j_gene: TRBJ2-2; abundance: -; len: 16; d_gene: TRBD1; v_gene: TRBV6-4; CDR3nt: TGTGCCAGCAGTGAATCGTTACAGGGGAGCACCGGGGAGCTGTTTTTT; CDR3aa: CASSESLQGSTGELFF
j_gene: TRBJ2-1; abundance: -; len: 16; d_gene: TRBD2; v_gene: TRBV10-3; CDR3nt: TGTGCCATCAGTGGAGGGACTAGCGGAACCTACAATGAGCAGTTCTTC; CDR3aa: CAISGGTSGTYNEQFF
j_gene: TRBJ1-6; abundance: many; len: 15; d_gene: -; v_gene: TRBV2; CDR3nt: TGTGCCAGCTTTCGACAGCGCTTTACCAGTTCACCCCTCCACTTT; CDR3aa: CASFRQRFTSSPLHF
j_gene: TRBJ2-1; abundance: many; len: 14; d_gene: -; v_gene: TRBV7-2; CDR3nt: TGTGCCAGCAGCTTTGGATCCTCCTACAATGAGCAGTTCTTC; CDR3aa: CASSFGSSYNEQFF